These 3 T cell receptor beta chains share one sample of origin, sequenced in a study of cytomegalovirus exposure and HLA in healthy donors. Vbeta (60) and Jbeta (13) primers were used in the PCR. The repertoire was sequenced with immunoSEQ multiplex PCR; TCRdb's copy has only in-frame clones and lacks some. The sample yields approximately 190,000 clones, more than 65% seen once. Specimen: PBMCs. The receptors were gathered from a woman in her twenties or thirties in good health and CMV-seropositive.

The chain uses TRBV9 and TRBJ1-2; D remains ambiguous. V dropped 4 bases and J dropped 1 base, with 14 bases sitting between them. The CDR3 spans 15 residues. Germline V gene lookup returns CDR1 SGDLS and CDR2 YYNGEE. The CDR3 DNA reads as TGTGCCAGCAGCCCCCGTACAGAGATTAACTATGGCTACACCTTC. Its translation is CASSPRTEINYGYTF.

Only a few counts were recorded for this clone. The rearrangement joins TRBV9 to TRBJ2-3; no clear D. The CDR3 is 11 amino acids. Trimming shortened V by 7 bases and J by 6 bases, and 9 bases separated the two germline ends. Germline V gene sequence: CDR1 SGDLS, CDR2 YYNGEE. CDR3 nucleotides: TGTGCCAGCGGAGTCACGGATACGCAGTATTTT. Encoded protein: CASGVTDTQYF. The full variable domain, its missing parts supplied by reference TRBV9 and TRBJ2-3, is DSGVTQTPKHLITATGQRVTLRCSPRSGDLSVYWYQQSLDQGLQFLIQYYNGEERAKGNILERFSAQQFPDLHSELNLSSLELGDSALYFCASGVTDTQYFGPGTRLTVL.

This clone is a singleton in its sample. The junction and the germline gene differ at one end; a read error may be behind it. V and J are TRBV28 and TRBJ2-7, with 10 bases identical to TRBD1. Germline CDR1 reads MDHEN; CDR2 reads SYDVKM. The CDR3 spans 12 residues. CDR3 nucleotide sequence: TGCAAGACCGGGACAGGGGCCTACGAGCAGTACTTC. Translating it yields CKTGTGAYEQYF. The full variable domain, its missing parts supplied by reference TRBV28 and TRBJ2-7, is DVKVTQSSRYLVKRTGEKVFLECVQDMDHENMFWYRQDPGLGLRLIYFSYDVKMKEKGDIPEGYSVSREKKERFSLILESASTNQTSMYLCKTGTGAYEQYFGPGTRLTVT.